This paragraph reports one TCR beta chain. The source of the sample is a study of blood T cell repertoires in COVID-19. Overall study: Samples taken during acute and convalescent COVID-19 were collected in the United States, Italy and Spain.

The CDR3 has 13 residues. V gave up 0 bases and J gave up 9 bases; unmatched junction bases: 4. Germline V lookup: CDR1 MNHEY, CDR2 SMNVEV (reference sequence). This table comes from immunoSEQ multiplex PCR, and its TCRdb copy is limited to in-frame clones, with some not included. The repertoire holds 130,000 to 150,000 clones, around 84% seen once, with 2.6% in the top ten. The chain recombines TRBV27 with TRBJ2-7, with 8 bases lining up with TRBD1. What was sequenced was peripheral blood. The sequence came from a human donor with acute or convalescent COVID-19. The donor label of this sample is uncertain. The CDR3 reads CASSLSGRGLQYV. CDR3 DNA sequence: TGTGCCAGCAGTTTATCGGGCAGGGGGCTGCAGTACGTC.